A selection of T cell receptor beta chains follows, all from one sample in a study of cytomegalovirus exposure and HLA in healthy donors. TCRdb keeps only in-frame clones here, not all; method: immunoSEQ multiplex PCR. The sample consists of about 95,000 clones, just under 70% of them appearing once. Specimen: PBMCs. The receptors here all came from a woman in her fifties or sixties in good health and CMV-seropositive. Each CDR3 is given with its conserved first and last residue. D genes are given only for firm matches. Only some rows state a clone size, as once, few, many or a class for expanded clones.

j_gene	v_gene	d_gene	abundance	CDR3aa	CDR3nt
TRBJ2-7	TRBV5-6	-	-	CASSIDSYEQYF	TGTGCCAGCAGCATCGACAGTTACGAGCAGTACTTC
TRBJ2-5	TRBV6-6	TRBD2	few	CASSYGGSVETQYF	TGTGCCAGCAGTTACGGCGGGAGTGTAGAGACCCAGTACTTC
TRBJ2-5	TRBV27	TRBD2	-	CASSKRDWGAETQYF	TGTGCCAGCAGTAAGCGGGATTGGGGTGCGGAGACCCAGTACTTC
TRBJ2-7	TRBV5-6	TRBD1	-	CASSWGTGSEQYF	TGTGCCAGCAGCTGGGGGACAGGGAGCGAGCAGTACTTC
TRBJ2-7	TRBV7-2	TRBD2	few	CASRAREGAEQYF	TGTGCCAGCAGGGCCCGGGAGGGAGCCGAGCAGTACTTC
TRBJ1-1	TRBV6-5	TRBD1	few	CASRGQRVGEAFF	TGTGCCAGCAGGGGACAGCGAGTAGGTGAAGCTTTCTTT
TRBJ1-4	TRBV5-6	TRBD1	-	CASSLGDRGSEKLFF	TGTGCCAGCAGCTTGGGGGACAGGGGTAGTGAAAAACTGTTTTTT
TRBJ1-5	TRBV4-1	-	-	CASSQAVGLGRNQPQHF	TGCGCCAGCAGCCAAGCAGTGGGATTGGGGAGGAATCAGCCCCAGCATTTT
TRBJ2-1	TRBV4-3	TRBD2	few	CASSDSGRPHNEQFF	TGCGCCAGCAGCGATAGCGGGAGGCCCCACAATGAGCAGTTCTTC
TRBJ2-3	TRBV7-9	-	-	CASSLGRSGLLADTQYF	TGTGCCAGCAGCTTAGGACGATCAGGGTTGTTGGCAGATACGCAGTATTTT
TRBJ2-2	TRBV9	-	-	CASSILDTGELFF	TGTGCCAGCAGCATATTAGACACCGGGGAGCTGTTTTTT
TRBJ2-5	TRBV21-1	-	-	CASSKSEQGRRRKETQYF	TGTGCCAGCAGCAAAAGTGAACAGGGACGCCGGAGAAAAGAGACCCAGTACTTC
TRBJ1-2	TRBV19	-	few	CASSRTPGSAAGGYTF	TGTGCCAGTAGTAGGACCCCGGGATCCGCCGCGGGCGGCTACACCTTC
TRBJ2-7	TRBV9	TRBD2	-	CASSVGPSGETYEQYF	TGTGCCAGCAGCGTTGGCCCTAGCGGGGAGACCTACGAGCAGTACTTC
TRBJ2-1	TRBV19	TRBD2	-	CASSQLAGGPNEQFF	TGTGCCAGTAGTCAACTAGCGGGAGGGCCAAACGAGCAGTTCTTC
TRBJ1-1	TRBV7-2	TRBD1	-	CASSLSGTGGRNTGAFF	TGTGCCAGCAGCTTATCCGGGACAGGGGGCCGGAACACTGGAGCTTTCTTT
TRBJ1-1	TRBV28	TRBD1	-	CASSSPGQGARRTEAFF	TGTGCCAGCAGCAGCCCGGGACAGGGGGCTCGGAGGACTGAAGCTTTCTTT
TRBJ1-1	TRBV7-3	-	-	CASSARGRAGEAFF	TGTGCCAGCAGCGCCCGAGGCAGGGCTGGTGAAGCTTTCTTT
TRBJ2-4	TRBV27	-	-	CASRGGVGTKNIQYF	TGTGCCAGCAGGGGCGGGGTGGGAACCAAAAACATTCAGTACTTC
TRBJ2-6	TRBV29-1	-	-	CSVEQGGGANVLTF	TGCAGCGTTGAGCAGGGGGGTGGGGCCAACGTCCTGACTTTC
TRBJ1-1	TRBV6-6	TRBD1	-	CASSSGTGKGNEAFF	TGTGCCAGCAGTTCCGGGACAGGTAAGGGGAATGAAGCTTTCTTT
TRBJ2-5	TRBV5-4	TRBD1	-	CTSSSRDRMIKETQYF	TGTACCAGCAGCTCAAGGGACAGGATGATTAAAGAGACCCAGTACTTC
TRBJ1-4	TRBV5-6	-	-	CASSSGGAATNEKLFF	TGTGCCAGCAGCTCCGGGGGGGCTGCAACTAATGAAAAACTGTTTTTT
TRBJ1-5	TRBV10-3	TRBD1	once	CAISHRGGNQPQHF	TGTGCCATCAGTCACAGGGGTGGAAATCAGCCCCAGCATTTT
TRBJ2-1	TRBV7-2	-	-	CASSLVGGTPPYNEQFF	TGTGCCAGCAGCTTAGTAGGCGGAACCCCCCCCTACAATGAGCAGTTCTTC
TRBJ2-2	TRBV19	TRBD2	few	CASSIGWSSGRDTNTGELFF	TGTGCCAGTAGTATAGGATGGTCTAGCGGGAGGGATACGAACACCGGGGAGCTGTTTTTT
TRBJ2-7	TRBV7-3	TRBD2	-	CASSPTPPGTSGYEQYF	TGTGCCAGCAGCCCCACCCCCCCCGGGACTAGCGGCTACGAGCAGTACTTC
TRBJ1-2	TRBV6-1	-	-	CASNRPPGGYTF	TGTGCCAGCAACCGGCCCCCAGGAGGCTACACCTTC
TRBJ2-5	TRBV15	-	-	CATSREWGLGETQYF	TGTGCCACCAGCAGAGAGTGGGGCCTAGGAGAGACCCAGTACTTC
TRBJ2-3	TRBV19	-	-	CASSIGTDTQYF	TGTGCCAGTAGTATCGGGACAGATACGCAGTATTTT
TRBJ1-2	TRBV4-1	TRBD1	once	CASSQGGTGVYGYTF	TGCGCCAGCAGCCAAGGCGGGACAGGGGTCTATGGCTACACCTTC
TRBJ2-3	TRBV7-8	TRBD2	-	CASSLAGLAGVVQATDTQYF	TGTGCCAGCAGCTTAGCGGGGCTAGCGGGAGTAGTTCAGGCGACAGATACGCAGTATTTT
TRBJ1-2	TRBV27	-	-	CASSLGGGSYGYTF	TGTGCCAGCAGTTTAGGAGGTGGGAGTTATGGCTACACCTTC
TRBJ2-7	TRBV27	TRBD2	-	CASSPQRPSGSSYEQYF	TGTGCCAGCAGTCCCCAGAGACCCAGCGGGAGCTCCTACGAGCAGTACTTC
TRBJ2-1	TRBV7-8	-	-	CASSLVRRGRVAGVYNEQFF	TGTGCCAGCAGCCTTGTCCGTAGGGGCCGGGTTGCCGGCGTCTACAATGAGCAGTTCTTC
TRBJ2-1	TRBV5-1	TRBD2	-	CASSSLAGGHNEQFF	TGCGCCAGCAGCTCCCTAGCGGGAGGCCACAATGAGCAGTTCTTC
TRBJ1-2	TRBV6-1	-	-	CASSSSGTGTDYTF	TGTGCCAGCAGTTCGTCCGGAACAGGGACCGACTACACCTTC
TRBJ2-7	TRBV7-2	TRBD1	-	CASSFRPGQTYEQYF	TGTGCCAGCAGCTTCAGACCGGGACAGACCTACGAGCAGTACTTC